This TCR beta chain was documented in a study of T cell repertoires in cytomegalovirus infection. Study information: Based on public TCR beta signatures, there were indications of CMV infection and of a matching HLA type.

Germline-derived CDR1 and CDR2 are SGHVS and FQNEAQ. The CDR3 has 20 residues. V lost 1 base and J lost 3; bases outside the gene matches: 15. MiXCR, applied by TCRdb to the reads, yields one record per CDR3 protein. The data show under 300,000 distinct CDR3 sequences, roughly an eighth seen once. Study findings and constraints: Cumulative public TCR beta family frequency identified carriers of CMV plus the relevant HLA.

This clonotype has a count of ten or more. Its matching antigen is unknown. The sequenced sample consisted of PBMCs. The chain links TRBV7-8 to TRBJ2-4; TRBD2 matches at 10 bases. This receptor was taken from a human donor in good health (CMV status not recorded). Some clones in this sample may be carry-over from other donors' samples. The CDR3 is CASSLEGSDTSGTVKNIQYF. CDR3 in DNA: TGTGCCAGCAGCTTAGAAGGTTCGGATACTAGCGGGACAGTCAAAAACATTCAGTACTTC.